This T cell receptor delta chain was sequenced during a study of γδ T cells in repeated Plasmodium falciparum infection. As for the study in general: Over about 600 days, donors received four mosquito-bite P. falciparum NF54 infections. Samples were taken at baseline, before some infections, and 21 days after each. Malian samples came from no-transmission periods or across acute febrile malaria episodes.

This CDR3 comprises 12 residues. Trimming took off 4 bases at V and 7 bases at J, with 12 bases between the two ends. The germline V gene encodes CDR1 GEAIGNYY and CDR2 EKD. TCRdb re-identified clones in the multiplex PCR reads via CATT. The profile covers 85,000 to 95,000 delta-chain clones, with 1.4% appearing a single time and roughly 8.1% taken by the ten largest. Vgamma9/Vdelta2+ and Vdelta2-negative gammadelta T cells were flow-sorted from PBMC for bulk sequencing. This clone has a handful of counts. A far larger clone is one base from this, pointing to a likely read error. This CDR3 is also generated by other DNA sequences in the sample.

Sample: gamma-delta T cells from blood. The chain has TRDV2 and TRDJ1; tentatively, D is TRDD3 (5 bases). This sequence originates from a pool of human donors (malaria-infected and uninfected, not separated). CDR3 nucleotide sequence: TGTGCCTGTGATCTGGGTGTTAGTAAACTCATCTTT. Its translation: CACDLGVSKLIF.